This T cell receptor (beta chain) was retrieved from a study of T cells in localized non-small cell lung cancer. General study points: Peak T cell clonality was found in uninvolved adjacent lung, exceeding tumor. Median detection of top 100 tumor clones in adjacent lung was around 59 clones. Because only a single region of the tumor was sequenced, heterogeneity remains possible. A raised T cell density in blood coincided with lengthier overall survival.

Clones were read by immunoSEQ multiplex PCR, and TCRdb kept only the in-frame ones, dropping some. In the table there are fewer than 40,000 clones, 93% of which are singletons. On this clone: Its specificity is unknown.

This CDR3 has 14 amino acids. Germline V gene sequence: CDR1 WSHSY, CDR2 SAAADI. The ends were cut back, 3 bases at V and 2 bases at J, with 11 bases in the middle. The sample consisted of peripheral blood, taken before any cancer treatment. The chain carries TRBV10-2 and TRBJ2-7; D unresolved. This clonotype was sampled from an older female donor with stage I lung adenocarcinoma. The CDR3 here is CASSDRQETYEQYF. CDR3 DNA sequence: TGCGCCAGCAGTGATCGGCAGGAGACCTACGAGCAGTACTTC.